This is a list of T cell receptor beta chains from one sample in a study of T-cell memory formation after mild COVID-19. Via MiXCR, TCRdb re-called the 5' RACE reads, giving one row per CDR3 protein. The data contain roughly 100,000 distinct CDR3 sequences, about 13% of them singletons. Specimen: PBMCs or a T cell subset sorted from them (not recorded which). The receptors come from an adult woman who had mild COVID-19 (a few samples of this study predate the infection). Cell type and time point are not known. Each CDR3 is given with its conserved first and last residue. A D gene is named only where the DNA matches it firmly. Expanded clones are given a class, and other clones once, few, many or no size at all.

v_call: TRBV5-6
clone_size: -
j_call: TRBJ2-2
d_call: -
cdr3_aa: CASSFNGQRTGELFF
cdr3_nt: TGTGCCAGCAGCTTTAATGGACAGCGCACCGGGGAGCTGTTTTTT

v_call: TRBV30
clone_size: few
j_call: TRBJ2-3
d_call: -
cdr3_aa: CAWSVGGTDTQYF
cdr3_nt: TGTGCCTGGAGTGTGGGCGGTACAGATACGCAGTATTTT

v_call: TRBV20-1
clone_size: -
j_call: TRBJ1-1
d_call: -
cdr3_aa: CSARSWGVYTEAFF
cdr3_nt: TGCAGTGCTAGATCATGGGGGGTGTACACTGAAGCTTTCTTT

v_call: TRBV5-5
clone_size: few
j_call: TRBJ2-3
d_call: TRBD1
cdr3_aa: CASSFRTGAASTQYF
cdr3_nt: TGTGCCAGCAGCTTCCGGACAGGGGCCGCAAGTACGCAGTATTTT

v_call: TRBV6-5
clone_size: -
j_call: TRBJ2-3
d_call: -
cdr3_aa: CASSSDSSSTDTQYF
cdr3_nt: TGTGCCAGCAGTTCCGATAGCTCTAGCACAGATACGCAGTATTTT

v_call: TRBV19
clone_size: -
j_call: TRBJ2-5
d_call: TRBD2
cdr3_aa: CASSTGGLAGQETQYF
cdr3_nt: TGTGCCAGTAGTACTGGAGGACTAGCGGGACAAGAGACCCAGTACTTC

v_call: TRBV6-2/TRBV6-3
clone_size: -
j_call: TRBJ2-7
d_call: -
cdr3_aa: CASSWQYEQYF
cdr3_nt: TGTGCCAGCAGTTGGCAGTACGAGCAGTACTTC

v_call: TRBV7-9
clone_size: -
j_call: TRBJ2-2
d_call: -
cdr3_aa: CASSPDRPNTGELFF
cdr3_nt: TGTGCCAGCAGTCCTGACAGACCGAACACCGGGGAGCTGTTTTTT

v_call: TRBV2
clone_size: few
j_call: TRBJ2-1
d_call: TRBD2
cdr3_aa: CALAGPYNEQFF
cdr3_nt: TGTGCACTAGCGGGACCATACAATGAGCAGTTCTTC

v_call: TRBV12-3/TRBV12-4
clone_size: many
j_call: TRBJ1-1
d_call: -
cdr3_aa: CASSPQGGGRAFF
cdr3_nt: TGTGCCAGCAGTCCTCAAGGGGGGGGACGTGCTTTCTTT

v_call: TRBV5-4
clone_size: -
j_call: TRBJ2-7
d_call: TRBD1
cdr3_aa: CASSAGQENSYEQYF
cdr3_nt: TGTGCCAGCAGCGCCGGACAGGAGAACTCCTACGAGCAGTACTTC

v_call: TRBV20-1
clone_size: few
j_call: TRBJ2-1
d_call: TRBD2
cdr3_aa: CSAVQTSGFVNEQFF
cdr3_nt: TGCAGTGCTGTACAGACTAGCGGGTTTGTCAATGAGCAGTTCTTC

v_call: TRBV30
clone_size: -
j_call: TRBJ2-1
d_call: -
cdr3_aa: CAWSFVPDEQFF
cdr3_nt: TGTGCCTGGAGTTTCGTACCGGATGAGCAGTTCTTC

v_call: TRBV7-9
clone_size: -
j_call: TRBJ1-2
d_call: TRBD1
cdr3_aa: CASSLLDRANYGYTF
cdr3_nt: TGTGCCAGCAGCTTACTGGACAGGGCTAACTATGGCTACACCTTC

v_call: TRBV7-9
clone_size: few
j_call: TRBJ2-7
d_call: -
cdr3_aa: CASSSGQLYEQYF
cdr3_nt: TGTGCCAGCAGCTCCGGACAGCTGTACGAGCAGTACTTC

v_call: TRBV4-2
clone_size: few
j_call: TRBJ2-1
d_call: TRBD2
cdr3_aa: CASSQDKVPSGGLNEQFF
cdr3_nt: TGTGCCAGCAGCCAAGATAAGGTACCTAGCGGGGGACTCAATGAGCAGTTCTTC

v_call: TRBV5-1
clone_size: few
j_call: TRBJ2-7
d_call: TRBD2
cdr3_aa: CASSDGTSGIDYEQYF
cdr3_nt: TGCGCCAGCAGCGACGGGACTAGCGGGATTGACTACGAGCAGTACTTC

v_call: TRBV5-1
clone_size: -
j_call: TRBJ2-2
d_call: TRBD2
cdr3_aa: CASSLGLAGGPNTGELFF
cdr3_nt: TGCGCCAGCAGCTTGGGGCTAGCGGGGGGCCCGAACACCGGGGAGCTGTTTTTT

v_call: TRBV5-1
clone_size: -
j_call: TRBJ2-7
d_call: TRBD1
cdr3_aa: CASSLGNNWDRGGEQYF
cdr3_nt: TGCGCCAGCAGCTTGGGTAATAACTGGGACAGGGGCGGCGAGCAGTACTTC

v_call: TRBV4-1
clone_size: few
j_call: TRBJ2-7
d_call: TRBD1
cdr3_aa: CASSLLQGQGYEQYF
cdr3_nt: TGCGCCAGCAGCCTTCTACAGGGACAGGGCTACGAGCAGTACTTC

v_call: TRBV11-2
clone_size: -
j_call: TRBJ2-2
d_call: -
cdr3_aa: CASSPKGAWGRGTGELFF
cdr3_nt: TGTGCCAGCAGCCCAAAGGGTGCGTGGGGCCGTGGCACCGGGGAGCTGTTTTTT

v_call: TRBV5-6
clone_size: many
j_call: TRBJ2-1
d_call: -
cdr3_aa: CASSLAGYSWGEQFF
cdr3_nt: TGTGCCAGCAGCTTGGCCGGCTATTCGTGGGGTGAGCAGTTCTTC